Given below is one T cell receptor beta chain in context. Its antigen remains undetermined. Base-call qualities are not available, and no considerably larger clone is one nucleotide away. The trial excluded patients who had a history of autoimmune disease or were on systemic immunosuppression. Peripheral blood for TCR sequencing was drawn from every dose cohort at baseline, at cycle 4 day 1 and at cycle 7 day 1. Samples came from an open-label, multicenter, first-in-human phase I dose-escalation trial of ivuxolimab. Adults with locally advanced or metastatic head and neck squamous cell, hepatocellular, melanoma or renal cell carcinoma were enrolled in the trial. Before TCR sequencing, CD4+ T cells and CD8+ T cells from peripheral blood were sorted into separate populations. For sequencing of the TCRbeta CDR3 region, genomic DNA was extracted from the sorted cells. The immunoSEQ Assay was used to sequence the TCRbeta CDR3 regions. TCRdb took over this immuneACCESS table, retaining in-frame rearrangements with V and J assigned. Such tables are incomplete; in checked studies, under half of the missing clones stem from an unresolved V gene, and the remainder is unexplained. A total of around 57,000 clones appear in this sample, about 90% of them only once. In total, the top ten clones hold around 25% of the sample.

The germline V gene provides CDR1 MNHEY and CDR2 SVGAGI. V lost 6 bases and J lost 8 bases, and the count of bases not matched to a germline gene is 9. Reading from cysteine to phenylalanine, the CDR3 counts 15 amino acids. Just CDR3 DNA is preserved here, 45 bases in frame from base 1. The sample is drawn from a study of OX40 agonist ivuxolimab in advanced cancers. Regarding the study in general: Ivuxolimab, which targeted the costimulatory receptor OX40 (CD134), was an agonistic, fully human IgG2 monoclonal antibody. Intravenous ivuxolimab was administered to patients every 2 weeks at six dose levels: 0.01, 0.1, 0.3, 1.5, 3 and 10 mg/kg. Among the roughly 50 dose-escalation patients, around 20 had hepatocellular carcinoma, some 15 melanoma, 9 renal cell carcinoma and 9 head and neck cancer. In the dose-escalation cohort, 65% to 90% of patients were male, and the mean age was approximately 60 years, with a range of about 23 to 80. Prior anti-PD-1, anti-PD-L1 or anti-CTLA-4 therapy was permitted, and approximately 41% of dose-escalation patients had received checkpoint inhibitors. Partial responses occurred in three dose-escalation patients: two with cutaneous melanoma and one with hepatocellular carcinoma. The point of sequencing TCRbeta in the periphery was to test whether ivuxolimab changed TCR sequence diversity and drove clonal T-cell expansion. The monotherapy dose-escalation portion (N ≈ 57 patients) of the phase I ivuxolimab trial is reported in the paper. Broad study findings and their caveats: After ivuxolimab, more expanded clones were found on average in CD8+ T cells than in CD4+ T cells. In the 0.1-3.0 mg/kg groups, partial responders were among the patients with the lowest normalized peripheral clonal expansion, particularly in CD8+ T cells. Low levels of normalized T-cell clonal expansion were also seen in some patients who did not respond. At doses from 0.1 to 3.0 mg/kg, clonal expansion was seen in both CD4+ and CD8+ blood T cells between baseline and week 6. The antigen specificity of the peripheral T cells that underwent clonal expansion was not determined.

The V and J genes are TRBV6-5 and TRBJ2-1, with TRBD2 identical over 11 junction bases. The source of this sequence is an adult with an advanced solid tumor such as melanoma, head and neck, liver or kidney cancer. Sequencing was performed on CD4+ or CD8+ T cells sorted from blood, taken in a trial of the OX40 agonist ivuxolimab. The sequenced DNA: TGTGCCAGCAGCCCACTAGCGGGAGTAGGGCATGAGCAGTTCTTC. This encodes CASSPLAGVGHEQFF.